This TCR beta chain came from a study of blood T cell repertoires in COVID-19 (dated by TCRdb to 2018 to 2021). Regarding the research as a whole: The collaborator samples originated in the United States, Italy and Spain and spanned the acute and convalescent phases of COVID-19. Where HLA class I and class II types were available, the types were taken from metadata supplied by the sample provider, not from assay-based typing. Samples were obtained from the ongoing ImmuneRACE study (first 160 participants) and from over 1,000 subjects provided by 6 global collaborators. The prospective study material was composed of cDNA or gDNA derived from T cells, B-cell-depleted T cells, or PBMCs. Sample metadata almost always included a de-identified subject ID, COVID-19 status, age in years and sex. The repertoires were made available in a free public database intended to serve as a resource for research on the immune response to SARS-CoV-2. Deeply sampled blood TCRbeta repertoires from subjects exposed to, actively infected with, or recovered from COVID-19 were included in the dataset.

TCRbeta CDR3 regions were amplified from genomic DNA using the immunoSEQ Assay, a bias-controlled multiplex PCR. Turning to the authors' computational methods: Within the assay, amplification of reference gene primers was used to estimate how many nucleated cells each sample contained. To quantify the absolute abundance of each unique TCRbeta CDR3 rearrangement, sequence reads were collapsed and filtered. For each sample, productive Simpson clonality was calculated by taking the square root of Simpson's diversity index across productive rearrangements. The source is immuneACCESS, and TCRdb retained only in-frame sequences with V and J called. Part of the clones is not carried over; for the studies checked, unresolved V genes explain less than half of this, and the remainder is unexplained. V, J and clone size are those of that table, while D and trimming were read from the DNA. The sample yields about 320,000 clones; about nine tenths were counted once. The ten largest make up approximately 5.5% of the sample.

For this clone: The antigen this receptor binds is unknown. No qualities accompany the bases; no much larger clone lies one base away.

The CDR3 runs 19 amino acids, cysteine and phenylalanine included. The entry retains the CDR3 DNA only, 57 bases that are in frame from base 1. Unmatched junction bases come to 15, with V trimmed by 6 bases and J by 2 bases. Based on the germline V gene, the CDR1 and CDR2 sequences are KGHDR and SFDVKD. Participants in the prospective study were aged roughly 18 to 95 years, lived in over 20 United States geographic areas, and enrolled through a virtual design. In the prospective study, participants were assigned to cohorts based on the clinical history participants reported in a screening survey and a study questionnaire. Recovered participants in ImmuneRACE Cohort 3 were defined by two consecutive negative NP/OP PCR tests, clearance by a healthcare professional, or resolution of symptoms. Mobile phlebotomists in the prospective study collected whole blood, serum and a nasopharyngeal or oropharyngeal swab from every participant. Participants in the prospective study had the option to provide additional blood draws and questionnaires over a roughly 2-month period. Blood samples from the prospective study were shipped frozen or at room temperature prior to DNA extraction.

Study-wide findings and limitations: How much clinical and demographic metadata was included differed by source and by participant, and the metadata was provided uncurated.

The rearrangement joined TRBV24-1 to TRBJ2-1, with 10 central nucleotides matching TRBD2. Sequenced: PBMCs or T cells enriched from blood (not recorded which). This clonotype originated in a man in his sixties who had recovered from COVID-19. DNA sequence: TGTGCCACCAGTATTGGGGGGACTAGCGTAGTCCTACCCTACAATGAGCAGTTCTTC. Its product reads: CATSIGGTSVVLPYNEQFF.